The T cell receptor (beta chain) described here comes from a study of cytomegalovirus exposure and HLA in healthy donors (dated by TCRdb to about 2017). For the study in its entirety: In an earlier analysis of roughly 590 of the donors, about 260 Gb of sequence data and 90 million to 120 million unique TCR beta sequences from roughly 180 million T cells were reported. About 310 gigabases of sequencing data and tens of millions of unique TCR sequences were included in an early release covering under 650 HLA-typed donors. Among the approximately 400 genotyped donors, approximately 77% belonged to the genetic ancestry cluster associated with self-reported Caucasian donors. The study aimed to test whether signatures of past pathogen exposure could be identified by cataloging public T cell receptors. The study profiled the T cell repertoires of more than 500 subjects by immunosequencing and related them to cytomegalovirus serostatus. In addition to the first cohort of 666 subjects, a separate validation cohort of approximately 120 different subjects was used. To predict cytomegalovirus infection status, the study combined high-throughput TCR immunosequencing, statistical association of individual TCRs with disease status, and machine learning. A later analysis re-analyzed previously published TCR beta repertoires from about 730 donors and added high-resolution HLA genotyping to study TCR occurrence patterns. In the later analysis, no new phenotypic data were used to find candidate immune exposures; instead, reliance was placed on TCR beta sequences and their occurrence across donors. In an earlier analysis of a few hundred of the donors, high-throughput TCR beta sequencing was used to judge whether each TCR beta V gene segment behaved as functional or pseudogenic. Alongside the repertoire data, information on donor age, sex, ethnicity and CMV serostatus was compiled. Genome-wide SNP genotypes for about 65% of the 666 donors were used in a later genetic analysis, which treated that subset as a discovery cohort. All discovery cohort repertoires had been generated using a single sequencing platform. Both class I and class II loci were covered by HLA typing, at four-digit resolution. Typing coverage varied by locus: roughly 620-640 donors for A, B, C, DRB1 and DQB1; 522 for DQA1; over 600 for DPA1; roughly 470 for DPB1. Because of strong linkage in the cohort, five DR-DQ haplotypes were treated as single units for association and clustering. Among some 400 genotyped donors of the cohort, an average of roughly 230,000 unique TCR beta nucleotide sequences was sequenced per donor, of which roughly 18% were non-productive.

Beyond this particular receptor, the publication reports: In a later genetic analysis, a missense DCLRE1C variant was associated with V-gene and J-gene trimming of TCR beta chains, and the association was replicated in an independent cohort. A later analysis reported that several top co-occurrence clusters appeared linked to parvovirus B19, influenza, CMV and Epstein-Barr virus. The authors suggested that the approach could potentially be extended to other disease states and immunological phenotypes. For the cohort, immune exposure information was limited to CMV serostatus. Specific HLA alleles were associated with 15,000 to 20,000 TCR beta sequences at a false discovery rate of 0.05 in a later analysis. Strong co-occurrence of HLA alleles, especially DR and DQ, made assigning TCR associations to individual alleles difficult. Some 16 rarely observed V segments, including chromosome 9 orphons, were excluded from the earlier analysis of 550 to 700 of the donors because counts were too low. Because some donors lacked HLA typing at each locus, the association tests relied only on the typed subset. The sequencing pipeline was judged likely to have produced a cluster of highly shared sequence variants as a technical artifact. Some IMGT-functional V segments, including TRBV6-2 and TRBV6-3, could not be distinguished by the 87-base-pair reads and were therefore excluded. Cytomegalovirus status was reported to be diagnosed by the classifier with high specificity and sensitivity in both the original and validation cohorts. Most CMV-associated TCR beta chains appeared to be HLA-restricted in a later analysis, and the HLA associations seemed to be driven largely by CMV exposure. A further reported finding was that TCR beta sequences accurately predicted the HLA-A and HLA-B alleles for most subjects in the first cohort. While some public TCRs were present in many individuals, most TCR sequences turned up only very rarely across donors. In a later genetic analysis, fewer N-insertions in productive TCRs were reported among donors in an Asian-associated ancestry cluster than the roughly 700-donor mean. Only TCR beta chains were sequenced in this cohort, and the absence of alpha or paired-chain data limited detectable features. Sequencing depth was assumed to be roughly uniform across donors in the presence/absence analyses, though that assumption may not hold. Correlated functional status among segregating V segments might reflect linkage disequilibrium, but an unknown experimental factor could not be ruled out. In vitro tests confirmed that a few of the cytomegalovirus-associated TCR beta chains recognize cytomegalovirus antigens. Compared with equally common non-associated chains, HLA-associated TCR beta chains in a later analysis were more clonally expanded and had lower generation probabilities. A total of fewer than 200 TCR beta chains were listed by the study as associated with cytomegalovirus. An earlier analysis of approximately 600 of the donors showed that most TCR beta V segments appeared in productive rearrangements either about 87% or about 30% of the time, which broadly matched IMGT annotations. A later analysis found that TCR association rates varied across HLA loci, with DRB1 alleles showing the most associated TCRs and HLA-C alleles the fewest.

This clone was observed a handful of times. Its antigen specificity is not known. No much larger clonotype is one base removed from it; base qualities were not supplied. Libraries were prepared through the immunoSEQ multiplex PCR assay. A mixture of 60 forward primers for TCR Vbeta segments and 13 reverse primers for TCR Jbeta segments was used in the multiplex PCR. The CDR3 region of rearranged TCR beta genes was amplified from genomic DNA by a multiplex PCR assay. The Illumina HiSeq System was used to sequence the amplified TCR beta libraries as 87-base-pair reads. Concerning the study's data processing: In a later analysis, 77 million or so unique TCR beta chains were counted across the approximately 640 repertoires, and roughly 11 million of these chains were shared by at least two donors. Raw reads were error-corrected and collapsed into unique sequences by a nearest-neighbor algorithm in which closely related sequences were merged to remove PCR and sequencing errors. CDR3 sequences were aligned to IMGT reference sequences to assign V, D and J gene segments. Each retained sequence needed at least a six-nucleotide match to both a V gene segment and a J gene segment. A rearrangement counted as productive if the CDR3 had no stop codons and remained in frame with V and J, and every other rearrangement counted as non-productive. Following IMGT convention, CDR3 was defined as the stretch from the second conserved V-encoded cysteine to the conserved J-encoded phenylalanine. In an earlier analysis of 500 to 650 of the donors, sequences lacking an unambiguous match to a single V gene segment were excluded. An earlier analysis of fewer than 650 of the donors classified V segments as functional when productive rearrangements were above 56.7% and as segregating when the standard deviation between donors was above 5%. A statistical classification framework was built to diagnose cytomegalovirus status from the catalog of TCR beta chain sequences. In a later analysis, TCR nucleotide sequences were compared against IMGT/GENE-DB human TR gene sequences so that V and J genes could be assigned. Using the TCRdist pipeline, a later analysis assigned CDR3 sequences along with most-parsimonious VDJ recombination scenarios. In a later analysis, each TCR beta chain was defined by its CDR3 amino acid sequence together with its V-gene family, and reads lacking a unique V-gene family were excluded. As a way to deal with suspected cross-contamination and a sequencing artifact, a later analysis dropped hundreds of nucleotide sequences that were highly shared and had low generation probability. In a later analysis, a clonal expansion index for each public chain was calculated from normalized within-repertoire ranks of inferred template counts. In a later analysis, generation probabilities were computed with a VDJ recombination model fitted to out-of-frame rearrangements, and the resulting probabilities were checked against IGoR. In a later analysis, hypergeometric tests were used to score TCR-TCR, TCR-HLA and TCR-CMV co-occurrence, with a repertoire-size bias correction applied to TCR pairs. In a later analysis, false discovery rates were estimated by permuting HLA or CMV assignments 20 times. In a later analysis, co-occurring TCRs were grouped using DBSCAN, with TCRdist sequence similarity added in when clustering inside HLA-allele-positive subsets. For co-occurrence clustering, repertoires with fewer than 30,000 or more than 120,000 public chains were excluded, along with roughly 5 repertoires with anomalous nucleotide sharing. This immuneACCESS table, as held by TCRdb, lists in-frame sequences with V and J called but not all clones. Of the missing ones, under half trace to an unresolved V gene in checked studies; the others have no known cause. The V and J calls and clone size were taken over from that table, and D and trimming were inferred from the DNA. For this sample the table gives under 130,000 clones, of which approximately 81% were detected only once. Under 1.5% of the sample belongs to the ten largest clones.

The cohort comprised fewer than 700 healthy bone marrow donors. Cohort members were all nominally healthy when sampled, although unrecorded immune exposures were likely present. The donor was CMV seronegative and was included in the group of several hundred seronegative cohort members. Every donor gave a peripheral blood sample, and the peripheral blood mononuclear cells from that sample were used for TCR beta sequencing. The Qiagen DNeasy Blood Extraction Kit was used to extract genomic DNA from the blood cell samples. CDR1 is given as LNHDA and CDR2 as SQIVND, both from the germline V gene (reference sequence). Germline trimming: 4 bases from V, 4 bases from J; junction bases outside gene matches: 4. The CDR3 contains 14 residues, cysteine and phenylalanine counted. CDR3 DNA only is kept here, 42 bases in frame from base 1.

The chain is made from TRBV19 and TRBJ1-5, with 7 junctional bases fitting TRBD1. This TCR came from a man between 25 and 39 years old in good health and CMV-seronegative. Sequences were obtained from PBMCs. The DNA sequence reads TGTGCCAGTAGTACGGACAGGAATAATCAGCCCCAGCATTTT. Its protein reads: CASSTDRNNQPQHF.